Listed here are 17 T cell receptor beta chains from one sample, sequenced in a study of shared clonotypes between healthy human individuals. Using immunoSEQ multiplex PCR, the repertoire was profiled, and TCRdb retains in-frame clones only, with some absent. This repertoire shows 650,000 to 800,000 clones, 92% found once; its top ten account for approximately 25%. It was CD45RO-negative cells, positively selected for CCR7, that made up naive CD8 cells, with terminally differentiated effector memory CD45RA+ cells excluded. The sample comprised naive CD8+ T cells sorted from blood. These receptors came from a man aged 30 to 45 in good health.

In this sample, this clone turned up a few times. J is TRBJ2-7 and V is TRBV28; 10 bases are shared with TRBD2. Unmatched junction bases numbered 2, after V lost 5 bases and J lost 1 base. In germline, CDR1 is MDHEN, CDR2 SYDVKM. The CDR3 consists of 14 residues. CDR3 bases: TGTGCCAGCAGTGGACTAGCGGAATCCTACGAGCAGTACTTC. This gives the protein CASSGLAESYEQYF.

The chain has TRBV9 and TRBJ2-1; 9 bases fit TRBD2. The germline V gene encodes CDR1 SGDLS and CDR2 YYNGEE. V gave up 3 bases and J gave up 7 bases; unmatched junction bases: 11. CDR3 length: 16 amino acids. The CDR3 reads CASSGIAGEGRNEQFF. CDR3 coding DNA: TGTGCCAGCAGCGGAATAGCGGGGGAGGGTAGGAATGAGCAGTTCTTC. Full variable domain (outside the CDR3, taken from reference TRBV9 and TRBJ2-1): DSGVTQTPKHLITATGQRVTLRCSPRSGDLSVYWYQQSLDQGLQFLIQYYNGEERAKGNILERFSAQQFPDLHSELNLSSLELGDSALYFCASSGIAGEGRNEQFFGPGTRLTVL.

With regard to this clone: The same CDR3 also results from other DNA sequences found in this sample. The V gene is TRBV27, the J gene TRBJ1-2; TRBD1 is a possible D gene (5 bases). CDR3 length: 11 residues. Germline V CDR1 and CDR2: MNHEY, SMNVEV (reference sequence). V was clipped by 5 bases and J by 8 bases, with 9 bases between them. CDR3 region: CASSQGRGYTF. CDR3 coding DNA: TGTGCCAGCAGTCAGGGTCGGGGCTACACCTTC.

V is TRBV4-2 and J is TRBJ2-1; 7 nucleotides align to TRBD2. The junction had 9 bases not matched to a gene; V was cut back by 4 bases and J by 0 bases. CDR1 is LGHNA and CDR2 is YNFKEQ in the germline V gene. The CDR3 contains 17 residues. In DNA form, the CDR3 reads TGTGCCAGCAGCCCCCACCTGGGGGAGGGCTCCTACAATGAGCAGTTCTTC. Its protein is CASSPHLGEGSYNEQFF.

The gene calls are TRBV5-6 and TRBJ2-7; the D is unclear. Germline V lookup: CDR1 SGHDT, CDR2 YYEEEE. Trimming took off 0 bases at V and 4 bases at J, with 20 bases between the two ends. The CDR3 is made up of 17 amino acids. The CDR3 bases are TGTGCCAGCAGCTTGGAGGTTTCGGATTCTACCTCTTACGAGCAGTACTTC. Translation: CASSLEVSDSTSYEQYF.

This rearrangement joins TRBV15 to TRBJ2-7; TRBD1 matches 12 bases. The CDR3 covers 15 residues. The germline gives CDR1 LNHNV, CDR2 YYDKDF (reference sequence). With V trimmed by 5 bases and J by 5 bases, 7 bases remained unmatched. CDR3 amino acids: CATSYAGTGGNEQYF. For the CDR3, the DNA is TGTGCCACCAGCTATGCCGGGACAGGGGGCAACGAGCAGTACTTC.

This clone occurred a few times. The J gene is TRBJ1-2, the V gene TRBV5-4, with 10 positions matching TRBD1. Germline lookup yields CDR1 SGHNT and CDR2 YYREEE (reference sequence). This CDR3 contains 17 residues. J was trimmed by 2 bases and V by 4 bases; bases with no gene match: 11. CDR3 protein: CASSPSPPGQGNYGYTF. In DNA form, the CDR3 reads TGTGCCAGCAGCCCATCTCCTCCGGGACAGGGGAACTATGGCTACACCTTC. Looking up the rest from reference TRBV5-4 and TRBJ1-2 gives the full variable domain: ETGVTQSPTHLIKTRGQQVTLRCSSQSGHNTVSWYQQALGQGPQFIFQYYREEENGRGNFPPRFSGLQFPNYSSELNVNALELDDSALYLCASSPSPPGQGNYGYTFGSGTRLTVV.

This chain joins TRBV7-9 and TRBJ2-1; D gene ambiguous. Germline lookup yields CDR1 SEHNR and CDR2 FQNEAQ (reference sequence). V lost 5 bases and J lost 4, with 15 bases in between. The CDR3 covers 15 residues. CDR3 in DNA: TGTGCCAGCAGCCAATGGTCCAGCAGTTACAATGAGCAGTTCTTC. As protein: CASSQWSSSYNEQFF.

The chain is built from TRBV10-3 and TRBJ2-3; D is unresolved. The V end lost 4 bases, the J end lost 0 bases, and 11 bases lay between the germline ends. This CDR3 comprises 15 residues. The V gene's germline CDR1 is ENHRY and CDR2 SYGVKD. CDR3 amino acids: CAISGRSHSTDTQYF. CDR3 sequence (DNA): TGTGCCATCAGTGGCCGGAGCCATAGCACAGATACGCAGTATTTT.

The genes are TRBV9 and TRBJ2-2; possible D gene TRBD1, 6 bases. V was clipped by 1 base and J by 4 bases, with 11 bases between them. Germline-derived CDR1 and CDR2 are SGDLS and YYNGEE. The CDR3 extends over 15 amino acids. The CDR3 nucleotides read TGTGCCAGCAGCGTAAGGGACACCACCACCGGGGAGCTGTTTTTT. Amino acid sequence: CASSVRDTTTGELFF.

V and J are TRBV28 and TRBJ2-1; 8 bases align to TRBD1. The V and J ends lost 8 bases and 8 bases, in that order; junction bases with no gene match: 5. Looked up from germline, CDR1 is MDHEN and CDR2 is SYDVKM. The CDR3 covers 12 residues. DNA of the CDR3: TGTGCCAGCGGATCAGGGGGCCATGAGCAGTTCTTC. Amino acid sequence: CASGSGGHEQFF.

This clone was recorded once. The genes are TRBV6-5 and TRBJ2-7, with unresolved D. The CDR3 contains 15 residues. Germline assignment: CDR1 MNHEY and CDR2 SVGAGI. Trimming took 4 bases from V and 2 from J, leaving 15 bases between them. CDR3 protein: CASSSSGSWAYEQYF. The CDR3, as DNA: TGTGCCAGCAGTTCCTCCGGGTCCTGGGCCTACGAGCAGTACTTC.

The gene calls are TRBV10-1 and TRBJ1-2; D is uncertain. V was pared by 0 bases and J by 4 bases, with 6 bases between. The germline V gene encodes CDR1 WNHNN and CDR2 SYGVQD (reference sequence). The CDR3 loop spans 13 amino acids. CDR3 loop: CASSESWGYGYTF. The CDR3 DNA reads TGCGCCAGCAGTGAGTCTTGGGGCTATGGCTACACCTTC.

J is TRBJ2-7 and V is TRBV6-5; D possibly corresponds to TRBD1 (6 bases). V was shortened by 2 bases and J by 5 bases, with 10 bases between the two germline ends. Germline V gives CDR1 MNHEY, CDR2 SVGAGI. The CDR3 totals 13 residues. Here the CDR3 DNA reads TGTGCCAGCAGTTACGGGCAGGGGAACGAGCAGTACTTC. It codes for CASSYGQGNEQYF.

V usage is TRBV27 and J usage is TRBJ1-1; D call uncertain. V was clipped by 2 bases and J by 7 bases, with 11 bases between them. The CDR3 is 13 amino acids. The germline CDR1 and CDR2 sequences are MNHEY and SMNVEV (reference sequence). CDR3 in DNA: TGTGCCAGCAGTTTAACTCTGGGATATGAAGCTTTCTTT. Its translation is CASSLTLGYEAFF.

On this clone itself: Other DNA sequences in this specimen translate into the identical CDR3. V is TRBV7-9 and J is TRBJ1-4; D is possibly TRBD1 (5 bases). The CDR3 totals 13 residues. Trimming shortened V by 5 bases and J by 5 bases, and 9 bases separated the two germline ends. Germline V lookup: CDR1 SEHNR, CDR2 FQNEAQ (reference sequence). The CDR3 nucleotides read TGTGCCAGCAGCCCGGGGCAGAATGAAAAACTGTTTTTT. The encoded protein is CASSPGQNEKLFF.

The chain couples TRBV7-6 to TRBJ2-7; D might be TRBD1 (5 bases). Trimming shortened V by 1 base and J by 3 bases, and 13 bases separated the two germline ends. In germline, CDR1 is SGHVS, CDR2 FNYEAQ. The CDR3 length is 15 residues. CDR3 in amino acids: CASSLGQGGYYEQYF. The CDR3 DNA follows: TGTGCCAGCAGCTTAGGTCAGGGTGGATACTACGAGCAGTACTTC.